Detailed here is one TCR beta chain. This clonotype was counted ten times or more. Its antigen has not been determined. There are no base qualities to consult, and no much larger clone falls within one base. This sample stems from a study of T-cell reconstitution after alpha-beta-depleted transplantation in children (dated by TCRdb to about 2016). Context from the whole study: Using TCR repertoire profiling, the study followed T-cell immune reconstitution in a quantitative way in children after TCRalphabeta/CD19-depleted allogeneic hematopoietic cell transplantation.

The germline V end is reduced by 5 bases and the J end by 6 bases; junction bases left unmatched: 6. From a lookup of the germline V gene (reference sequence), CDR1 and CDR2 are MNHEY and SMNVEV. Including cysteine and phenylalanine, the CDR3 has 13 amino acids. Only the CDR3 region is kept as DNA, spanning 39 bases read in frame from base 1. The method was PCR. The sequencing machine was an Illumina HiSeq 2500. TCR libraries were prepared with molecular barcoding, using unique molecular identifiers to normalize TCRbeta repertoire quantification. TCRdb itself trimmed the public reads at Q25 with fastp, ran MiXCR and retained productive beta chains. Each entry merges the rows of one CDR3 protein and shows their most common DNA and genes. For this sample there are around 360,000 distinct CDR3 sequences; 10% appear just once. Clones ranked in the top ten supply around 2.5% of the sample.

In this chain, TRBV27 is recombined with TRBJ2-7, with 8 bases aligning to TRBD1. The origin of this receptor is a human donor who donated a stem cell graft to a child with acute lymphoblastic leukemia. The input for sequencing was PBMCs from the stem cell graft donor, taken from the stem cell graft. The DNA sequence is given as TGTGCCAGCAGTCTCGACAGGGGACGCGAGCAGTACTTC. Its protein is CASSLDRGREQYF.